The 23 T cell receptor beta chains reported below all come from one sample, sequenced in a study of blood T cell repertoires in COVID-19. Some clones are missing from TCRdb's copy, which holds only in-frame ones; the method was immunoSEQ multiplex PCR. Here the sample spans hundreds of thousands of clones, around 84% being singletons. Sequenced material: PBMCs or T cells enriched from blood (not recorded which). The receptor source for this set is a young man with acute COVID-19.

J is TRBJ1-1 and V is TRBV2; no clear D. V shed 8 bases and J shed 4 bases, with 11 bases lying between them. The CDR3 loop spans 12 amino acids. Germline V gene lookup returns CDR1 SNHLY and CDR2 FYNNEI. CDR3 amino acids: CASEGGRTEAFF. DNA of the CDR3: TGTGCCAGCGAGGGAGGGCGCACTGAAGCTTTCTTT.

The rearrangement uses TRBV18 and TRBJ1-2; 8 bases fit TRBD1. This CDR3 region has 17 residues. V trimming: 6 bases; J trimming: 7 bases; junction bases outside the gene matches: 19. The germline CDR1 and CDR2 sequences are KGHSH and LQKENI. The CDR3: CASSQAPTGGSMSGYTF. DNA of the CDR3: TGTGCCAGCTCTCAAGCCCCAACAGGGGGTAGCATGTCTGGCTACACCTTC.

The V call is TRBV3-1 (or the pseudogene TRBV3-2), the J call TRBJ2-3; D not certain. V was shortened by 4 bases and J by 0 bases, with 5 bases between the two germline ends. This CDR3 spans 13 amino acids. The germline V gene has CDR1 LGHDT and CDR2 YNNKEL (reference sequence). CDR3 bases: TGTGCCAGCAGCCCAACTAGCACAGATACGCAGTATTTT. Translated: CASSPTSTDTQYF.

This clone was detected a few times. The chain combines TRBV7-7 with TRBJ1-1; TRBD1 might be the D (5 bases). This CDR3 comprises 15 residues. Germline lookup yields CDR1 SSHAT and CDR2 FNYEAQ (reference sequence). V was trimmed by 5 bases and J by 4 bases, leaving 17 bases between them. The CDR3 loop reads CASSPPGGRGTEAFF. The DNA for the CDR3 is TGTGCCAGCAGCCCACCTGGAGGGAGGGGCACTGAAGCTTTCTTT.

As DNA, the CDR3 is TGTGCCAGCTCGGGACAGGGTAGGGATGAGCAGTTCTTC. This gives the protein CASSGQGRDEQFF. The chain employs TRBV18 and TRBJ2-1; 9 nucleotides match TRBD1. Germline assignment: CDR1 KGHSH and CDR2 LQKENI. The V and J ends lost 6 bases and 8 bases, in that order; junction bases with no gene match: 5. The CDR3 loop spans 13 amino acids.

The gene calls are TRBV6-5 and TRBJ1-1, with D perhaps matching TRBD1 (6 bases). Germline CDR1 MNHEY, CDR2 SVGAGI. V was pared by 2 bases and J by 11 bases, with 12 bases between. CDR3 length equals 12 residues. CDR3 DNA: TGTGCCAGCAGTTACGCGGCAGGGGCCGCTTTCTTT. This encodes CASSYAAGAAFF.

The chain carries TRBV5-1 and TRBJ2-3, with TRBD1 as a possible D gene (7 bases). This CDR3 region has 15 residues. Germline CDR1 is SGHRS and CDR2 is YFSETQ. The V gene lost 1 base and the J gene lost 1 base, with 10 bases spanning the gap. The CDR3 DNA sequence: TGCGCCAGCAGCTTGCGGGGGACAGGCACAGATACGCAGTATTTT. This gives the protein CASSLRGTGTDTQYF.

Only a few counts were recorded for this clone. The chain links TRBV30 to TRBJ2-1; D is possibly TRBD2 (5 bases). This CDR3 spans 14 amino acids. Trimming left V 6 bases short and J 0 bases short, with 12 bases between. Germline V CDR1 and CDR2: GTSNPN, SVGIG (reference sequence). CDR3 nucleotides: TGTGCCTGCCTTCGGGGATACTCCTACAATGAGCAGTTCTTC. Its protein product is CACLRGYSYNEQFF. Filled out from reference TRBV30 and TRBJ2-1, the complete variable domain reads SQTIHQWPATLVQPVGSPLSLECTVEGTSNPNLYWYRQAAGRGLQLLFYSVGIGQISSEVPQNLSASRPQDRQFILSSKKLLLSDSGFYLCACLRGYSYNEQFFGPGTRLTVL.

The CDR3 loop reads CASSEQAPVLFF. CDR3 bases: TGTGCCAGCAGCGAGCAGGCCCCCGTACTGTTTTTT. This rearrangement joins TRBV7-9 to TRBJ1-4, with D hard to call. Germline values: CDR1 SEHNR, CDR2 FQNEAQ (reference sequence). V was trimmed by 5 bases and J by 13 bases, leaving 14 bases between them. The CDR3 is 12 amino acids. Full variable domain (remainder filled in from reference TRBV7-9 and TRBJ1-4): DTGVSQNPRHKITKRGQNVTFRCDPISEHNRLYWYRQTLGQGPEFLTYFQNEAQLEKSRLLSDRFSAERPKGSFSTLEIQRTEQGDSAMYLCASSEQAPVLFFGSGTQLSVL.

The V and J genes are TRBV3-1 (or the pseudogene TRBV3-2) and TRBJ2-1; TRBD1 might be the D (6 bases). CDR1 and CDR2 (germline): LGHDT, YNNKEL (reference sequence). The CDR3 contains 15 residues. The V end was cut by 5 bases, the J end by 0 bases, with 11 bases between. The CDR3 reads CASSLGQISYNEQFF. CDR3 DNA: TGTGCCAGCAGCTTAGGACAGATCTCCTACAATGAGCAGTTCTTC.

This clone was counted between two and nine times. The V gene is TRBV3-1 (or the pseudogene TRBV3-2), the J gene TRBJ1-1; 7 nucleotides line up with TRBD1. Germline V lookup: CDR1 LGHDT, CDR2 YNNKEL (reference sequence). Trimming cost V 3 bases and J 11 bases; bases outside gene matches: 9. The CDR3 extends over 13 amino acids. The CDR3 here is CASSQRQGAAAFF. CDR3 DNA: TGTGCCAGCAGCCAGAGACAGGGAGCCGCGGCTTTCTTT.

This sequence joins TRBV29-1 and TRBJ1-2; tentative D call: TRBD1 (5 bases). This CDR3 is built from 11 residues. V was clipped by 6 bases and J by 7 bases, with 12 bases between them. Per germline, CDR1 SQVTM and CDR2 ANQGSEA. CDR3 nucleotides: TGCAGCGTGGGGCAGGGTGGTGGCTACACCTTC. It is translated as CSVGQGGGYTF.

The CDR3 DNA reads as TGTGCCAGCAGTTCAGAGGTGGCTGAAGCTTTCTTT. Its protein is CASSSEVAEAFF. V usage is TRBV6-5 and J usage is TRBJ1-1; D is uncertain. V lost 4 bases and J 6 bases, leaving 9 bases between the germline ends. This CDR3 is built from 12 residues. The germline CDR1 and CDR2 sequences are MNHEY and SVGAGI.

This clone was recorded only once. The rearrangement uses TRBV30 and TRBJ1-4; the D is unclear. Germline V CDR1 and CDR2: GTSNPN, SVGIG (reference sequence). The CDR3 length is 12 residues. The DNA for the CDR3 is TGTGCTACTGAACCCCTTAATGAAAAACTGTTTTTT. It encodes CATEPLNEKLFF.

CDR3 DNA sequence: TGTGCCTTTCCGGGACAGAGTTCCTACGAGCAGTACTTC. Its protein product is CAFPGQSSYEQYF. The rearrangement joins TRBV30 to TRBJ2-7, with 7 bases lining up with TRBD1. The CDR3 consists of 13 residues. The J segment lost 1 base and the V segment lost 7 bases, leaving 7 bases of the junction unmatched. CDR1 is GTSNPN, CDR2 SVGIG, per germline (reference sequence).

The rearrangement joins TRBV30 to TRBJ2-1; D might be TRBD1 (5 bases). The CDR3 is made up of 13 amino acids. CDR1 is GTSNPN and CDR2 is SVGIG in the germline V gene (reference sequence). V lost 5 bases and J lost 0, with 8 bases in between. The CDR3 DNA reads TGTGCCTGGGGCAGGGACTCCTACAATGAGCAGTTCTTC. It translates to CAWGRDSYNEQFF.

This clone has just a few counts. V and J are TRBV5-6 and TRBJ1-2; TRBD1 might be the D (5 bases). CDR3 length equals 14 residues. V gave up 3 bases and J gave up 8 bases, with 17 bases separating them. From germline, CDR1 is SGHDT and CDR2 YYEEEE. Written as DNA, the CDR3 is TGTGCCAGCAGCTGGGGCCGGGACTCGGAAGGCTACACCTTC. It translates to CASSWGRDSEGYTF.

This chain joins TRBV27 and TRBJ2-5; 10 bases are a match to TRBD1. J was trimmed by 5 bases and V by 1 base; bases with no gene match: 16. The germline V gene encodes CDR1 MNHEY and CDR2 SMNVEV (reference sequence). This CDR3 region has 19 residues. CDR3 in amino acids: CASSLFSGTGTGAGETQYF. CDR3 coding DNA: TGTGCCAGCAGTTTATTTTCGGGGACCGGGACAGGGGCAGGGGAGACCCAGTACTTC.

The chain employs TRBV5-4 and TRBJ2-3, with TRBD1 identical over 10 bases. Germline-derived CDR1 and CDR2 are SGHNT and YYREEE (reference sequence). This CDR3 is built from 13 residues. The trim removed 7 bases at V and 4 bases at J, leaving 3 bases unmatched. CDR3 residues: CASSGTGADTQYF. CDR3 coding DNA: TGTGCCAGCTCGGGGACAGGGGCAGATACGCAGTATTTT.

This clone was seen a single time. The CDR3 is CASRGRDRDGYTF. The CDR3 nucleotides are TGTGCCAGCAGGGGGAGGGACAGGGACGGCTACACCTTC. V and J are TRBV28 and TRBJ1-2, with 9 bases identical to TRBD1. V gave up 6 bases and J gave up 8 bases; unmatched junction bases: 7. The CDR3 totals 13 residues. The germline CDR1 and CDR2 sequences are MDHEN and SYDVKM.

V gene TRBV9 combines with J gene TRBJ2-5; 11 positions agree with TRBD1. The CDR3 runs to 15 residues. CDR1 is SGDLS, CDR2 YYNGEE, per germline. The V gene end was trimmed by 4 bases and the J gene end by 11 bases; junction bases not matched to a gene: 13. The CDR3 bases are TGTGCCAGCAGCTACGACGGGACAGGGGGATTTGTGCAGTACTTC. Its translation: CASSYDGTGGFVQYF.

J is TRBJ2-2 and V is TRBV5-5, with D tentatively TRBD2 (6 bases). CDR3 size: 14 residues. From germline, CDR1 is SGHKS and CDR2 YYEKEE (reference sequence). With 2 bases removed from V and 9 bases from J, the gap between germline ends came to 14 bases. The CDR3 region is CASSFWGVGRELFF. In DNA form, the CDR3 reads TGTGCCAGCAGCTTCTGGGGGGTCGGCCGGGAGCTGTTTTTT.

J is TRBJ1-1 and V is TRBV7-9; D gene unclear. Germline V gives CDR1 SEHNR, CDR2 FQNEAQ (reference sequence). The CDR3 totals 15 residues. Trimming removed 1 base from V and 2 bases from J, with 11 bases in between. The CDR3 DNA follows: TGTGCCAGCAGCTTAGTTGAGGGTTTTAACACTGAAGCTTTCTTT. Amino acid sequence: CASSLVEGFNTEAFF.